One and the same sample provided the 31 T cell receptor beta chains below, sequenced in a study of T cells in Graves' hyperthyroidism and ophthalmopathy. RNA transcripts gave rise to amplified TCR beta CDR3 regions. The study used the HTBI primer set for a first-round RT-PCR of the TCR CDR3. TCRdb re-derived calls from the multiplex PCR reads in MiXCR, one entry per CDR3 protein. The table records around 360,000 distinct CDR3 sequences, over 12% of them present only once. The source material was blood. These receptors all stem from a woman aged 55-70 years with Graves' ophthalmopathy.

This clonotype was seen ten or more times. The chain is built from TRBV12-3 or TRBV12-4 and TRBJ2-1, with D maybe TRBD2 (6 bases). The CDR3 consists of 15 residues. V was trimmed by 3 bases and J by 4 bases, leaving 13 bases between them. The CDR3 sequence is CASSLGGTQYNEQFF. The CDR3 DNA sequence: TGTGCCAGCAGTTTGGGCGGGACTCAATACAATGAGCAGTTCTTC.

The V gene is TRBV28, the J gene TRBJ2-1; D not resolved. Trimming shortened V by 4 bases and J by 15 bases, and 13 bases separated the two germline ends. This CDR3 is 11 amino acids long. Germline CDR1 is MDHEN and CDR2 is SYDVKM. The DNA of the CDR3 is TGTGCCAGCAGTTCCCAGGTATATCCGTTCTTC. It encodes CASSSQVYPFF. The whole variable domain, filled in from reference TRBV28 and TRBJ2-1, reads DVKVTQSSRYLVKRTGEKVFLECVQDMDHENMFWYRQDPGLGLRLIYFSYDVKMKEKGDIPEGYSVSREKKERFSLILESASTNQTSMYLCASSSQVYPFFGPGTRLTVL.

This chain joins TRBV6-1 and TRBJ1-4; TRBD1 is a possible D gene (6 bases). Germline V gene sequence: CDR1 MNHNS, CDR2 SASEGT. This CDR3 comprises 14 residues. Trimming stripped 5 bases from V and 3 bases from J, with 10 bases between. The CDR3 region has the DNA TGTGCCAGCAGTTGGACAGCCTCTAATGAAAAACTGTTTTTT. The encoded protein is CASSWTASNEKLFF.

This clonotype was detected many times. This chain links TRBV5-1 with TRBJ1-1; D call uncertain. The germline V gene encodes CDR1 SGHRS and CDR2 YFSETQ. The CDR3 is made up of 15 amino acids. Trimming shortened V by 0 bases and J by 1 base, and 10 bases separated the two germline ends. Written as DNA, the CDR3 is TGCGCCAGCAGCTTGGAGCGGACGCCGAACACTGAAGCTTTCTTT. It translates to CASSLERTPNTEAFF.

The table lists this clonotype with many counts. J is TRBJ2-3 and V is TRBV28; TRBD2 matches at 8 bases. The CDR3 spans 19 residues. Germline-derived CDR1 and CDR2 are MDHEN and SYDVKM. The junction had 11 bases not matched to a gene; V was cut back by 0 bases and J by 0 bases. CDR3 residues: CASSLWGLAGNPSTDTQYF. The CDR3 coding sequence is TGTGCCAGCAGTTTATGGGGGCTAGCGGGTAATCCTAGCACAGATACGCAGTATTTT. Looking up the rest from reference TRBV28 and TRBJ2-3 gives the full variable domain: DVKVTQSSRYLVKRTGEKVFLECVQDMDHENMFWYRQDPGLGLRLIYFSYDVKMKEKGDIPEGYSVSREKKERFSLILESASTNQTSMYLCASSLWGLAGNPSTDTQYFGPGTRLTVL.

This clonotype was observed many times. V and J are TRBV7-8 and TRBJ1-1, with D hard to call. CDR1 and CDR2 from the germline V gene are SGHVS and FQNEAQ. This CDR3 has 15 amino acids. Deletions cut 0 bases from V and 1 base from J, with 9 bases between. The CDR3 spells CASSLARASNTEAFF. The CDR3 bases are TGTGCCAGCAGCTTAGCCCGGGCCTCGAACACTGAAGCTTTCTTT.

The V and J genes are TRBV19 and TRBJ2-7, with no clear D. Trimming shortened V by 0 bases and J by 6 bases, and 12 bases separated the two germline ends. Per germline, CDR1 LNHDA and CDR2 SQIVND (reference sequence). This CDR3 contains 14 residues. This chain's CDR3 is CASSIDHLSPEQYF. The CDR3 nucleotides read TGTGCCAGTAGTATAGATCACCTGAGCCCCGAGCAGTACTTC.

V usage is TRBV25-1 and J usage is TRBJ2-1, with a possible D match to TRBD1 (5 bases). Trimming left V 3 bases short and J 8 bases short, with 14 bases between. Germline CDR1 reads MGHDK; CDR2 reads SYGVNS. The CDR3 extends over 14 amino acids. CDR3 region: CASSDPLQGDEQFF. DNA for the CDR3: TGTGCCAGCAGTGATCCCCTCCAAGGGGATGAGCAGTTCTTC.

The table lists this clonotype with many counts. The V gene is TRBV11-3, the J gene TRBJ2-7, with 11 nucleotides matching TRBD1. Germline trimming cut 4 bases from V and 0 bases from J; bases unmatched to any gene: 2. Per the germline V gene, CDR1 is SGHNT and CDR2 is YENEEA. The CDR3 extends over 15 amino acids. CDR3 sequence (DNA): TGTGCCAGCAGCTCGGGACAGGGGGACTCCTACGAGCAGTACTTC. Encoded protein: CASSSGQGDSYEQYF.

For the CDR3, the DNA is TGTGCCAGCATTTCTAGCTTATACAATGAGCAGTTCTTC. The encoded protein is CASISSLYNEQFF. The rearrangement links TRBV12-3 or TRBV12-4 to TRBJ2-1; D is possibly TRBD2 (5 bases). With 7 bases removed from V and 4 bases from J, the gap between germline ends came to 11 bases. The CDR3 length is 13 residues.

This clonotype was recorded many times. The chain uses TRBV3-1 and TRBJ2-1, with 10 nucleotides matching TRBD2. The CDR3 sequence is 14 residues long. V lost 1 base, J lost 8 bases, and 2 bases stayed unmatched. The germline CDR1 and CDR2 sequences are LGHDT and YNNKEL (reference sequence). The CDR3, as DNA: TGTGCCAGCAGCCAAGGGCTAGCGGGAGATGAGCAGTTCTTC. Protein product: CASSQGLAGDEQFF.

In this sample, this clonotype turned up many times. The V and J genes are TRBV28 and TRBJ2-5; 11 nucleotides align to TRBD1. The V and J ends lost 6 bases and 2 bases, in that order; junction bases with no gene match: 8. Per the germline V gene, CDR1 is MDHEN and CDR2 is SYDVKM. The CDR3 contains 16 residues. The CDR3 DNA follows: TGTGCCAGCAGGGACTGGACAGGGGGCTTTCAAGAGACCCAGTACTTC. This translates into CASRDWTGGFQETQYF.

The CDR3, as DNA: TGCAGCGTTGAAGATCTAGGGATAGGGCAGTACTTC. Encoded protein: CSVEDLGIGQYF. The rearrangement joins TRBV29-1 to TRBJ2-7; D remains unclear. The CDR3 is made up of 12 amino acids. V dropped 0 bases and J dropped 9 bases, with 12 bases sitting between them. CDR1 SQVTM and CDR2 ANQGSEA come from the germline V gene.

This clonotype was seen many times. In DNA form, the CDR3 reads TGTGCCTGGGGAAGGGACGTCTACGAGCAGTACTTC. As protein: CAWGRDVYEQYF. This sequence joins TRBV30 and TRBJ2-7; D could derive from TRBD1 or TRBD2 (5 bases each). V was pared by 5 bases and J by 3 bases, with 11 bases between. Per germline, CDR1 GTSNPN and CDR2 SVGIG (reference sequence). This CDR3 has 12 residues.

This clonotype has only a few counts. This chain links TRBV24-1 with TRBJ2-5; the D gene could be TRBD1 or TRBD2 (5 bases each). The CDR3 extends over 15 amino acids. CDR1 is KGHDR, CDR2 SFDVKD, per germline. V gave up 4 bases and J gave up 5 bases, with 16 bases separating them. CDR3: CATSDRPPGRETQYF. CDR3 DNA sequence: TGTGCCACCAGTGACCGCCCACCGGGGCGGGAGACCCAGTACTTC.

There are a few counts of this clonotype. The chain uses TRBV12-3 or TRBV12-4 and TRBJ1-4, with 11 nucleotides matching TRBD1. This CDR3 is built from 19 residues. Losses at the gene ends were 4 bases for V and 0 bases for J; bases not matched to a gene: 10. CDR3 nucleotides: TGTGCCAGCAGTTCGACCCCTCCGGGACAGGGGGCAACTAATGAAAAACTGTTTTTT. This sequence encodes CASSSTPPGQGATNEKLFF.

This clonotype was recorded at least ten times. The CDR3 DNA follows: TGTGCCACCAGCAGAGATAGGGGGTCGAGGGTTTATGGCTACACCTTC. This codes for CATSRDRGSRVYGYTF. The chain combines TRBV15 with TRBJ1-2; D possibly corresponds to TRBD1 (6 bases). This CDR3 comprises 16 residues. The V end was cut by 0 bases, the J end by 5 bases, with 16 bases between. CDR1 and CDR2 (germline): LNHNV, YYDKDF (reference sequence).

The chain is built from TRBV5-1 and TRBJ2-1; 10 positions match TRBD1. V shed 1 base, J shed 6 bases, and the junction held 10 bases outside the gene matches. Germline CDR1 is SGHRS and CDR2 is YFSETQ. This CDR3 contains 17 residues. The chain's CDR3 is CASSLSGTGEYGNEQFF. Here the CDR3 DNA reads TGCGCCAGCAGCTTGTCAGGGACAGGGGAATACGGCAATGAGCAGTTCTTC.

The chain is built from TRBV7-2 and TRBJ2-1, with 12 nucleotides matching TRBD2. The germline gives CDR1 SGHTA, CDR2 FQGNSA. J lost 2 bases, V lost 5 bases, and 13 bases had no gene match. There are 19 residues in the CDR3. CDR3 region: CASSPAASGRASTYNEQFF. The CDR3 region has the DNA TGTGCCAGCAGCCCAGCGGCTAGCGGGAGGGCCAGCACCTACAATGAGCAGTTCTTC.

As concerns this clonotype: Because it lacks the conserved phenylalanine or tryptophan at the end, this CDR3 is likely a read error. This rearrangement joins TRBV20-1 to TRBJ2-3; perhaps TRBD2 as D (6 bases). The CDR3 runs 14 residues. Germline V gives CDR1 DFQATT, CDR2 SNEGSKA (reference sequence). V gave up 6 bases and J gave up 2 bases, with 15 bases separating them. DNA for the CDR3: TGCAGTGCGGGTGGGGGGAGAGACACAGATACGCAGTATCTT. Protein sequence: CSAGGGRDTDTQYL.

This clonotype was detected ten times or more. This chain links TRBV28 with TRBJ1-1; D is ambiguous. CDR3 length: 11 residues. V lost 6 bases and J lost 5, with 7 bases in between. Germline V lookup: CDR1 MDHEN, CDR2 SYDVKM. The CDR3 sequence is CASRLETEAFF. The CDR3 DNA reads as TGTGCCAGCAGACTCGAGACTGAAGCTTTCTTT.

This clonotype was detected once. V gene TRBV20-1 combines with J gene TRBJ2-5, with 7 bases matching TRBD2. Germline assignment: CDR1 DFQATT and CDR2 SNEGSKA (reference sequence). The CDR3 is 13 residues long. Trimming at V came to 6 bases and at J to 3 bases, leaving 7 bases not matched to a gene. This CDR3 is CSASGTTKETQYF. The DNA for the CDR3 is TGCAGTGCCAGCGGGACTACTAAAGAGACCCAGTACTTC.

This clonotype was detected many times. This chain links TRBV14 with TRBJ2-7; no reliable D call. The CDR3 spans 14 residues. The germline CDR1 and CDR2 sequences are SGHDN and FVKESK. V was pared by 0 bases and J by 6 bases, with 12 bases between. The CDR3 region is CASSQDLARGEQYF. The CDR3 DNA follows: TGTGCCAGCAGCCAAGATTTGGCCCGCGGCGAGCAGTACTTC.

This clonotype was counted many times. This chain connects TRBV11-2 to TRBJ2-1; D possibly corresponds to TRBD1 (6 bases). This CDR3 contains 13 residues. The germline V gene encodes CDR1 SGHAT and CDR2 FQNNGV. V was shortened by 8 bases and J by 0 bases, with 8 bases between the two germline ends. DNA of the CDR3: TGTGCCAGCGGGGACACCTCCTACAATGAGCAGTTCTTC. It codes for CASGDTSYNEQFF.

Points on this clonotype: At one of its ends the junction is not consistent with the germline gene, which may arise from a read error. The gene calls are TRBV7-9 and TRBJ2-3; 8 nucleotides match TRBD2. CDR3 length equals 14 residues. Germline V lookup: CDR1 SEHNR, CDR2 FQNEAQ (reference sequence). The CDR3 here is CAGSLERGTDTQYF. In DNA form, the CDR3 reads TGTGCCGGCAGCTTAGAGCGGGGGACAGATACGCAGTATTTT.

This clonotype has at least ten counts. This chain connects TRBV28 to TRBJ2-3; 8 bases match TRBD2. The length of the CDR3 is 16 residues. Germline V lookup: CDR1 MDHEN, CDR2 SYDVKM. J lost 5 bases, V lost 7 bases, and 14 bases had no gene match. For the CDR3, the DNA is TGTGCCAGCACCTCCGCCAGCGGGAGTGTTAGAGATACGCAGTATTTT. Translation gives CASTSASGSVRDTQYF. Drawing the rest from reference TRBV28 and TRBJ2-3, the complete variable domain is DVKVTQSSRYLVKRTGEKVFLECVQDMDHENMFWYRQDPGLGLRLIYFSYDVKMKEKGDIPEGYSVSREKKERFSLILESASTNQTSMYLCASTSASGSVRDTQYFGPGTRLTVL.

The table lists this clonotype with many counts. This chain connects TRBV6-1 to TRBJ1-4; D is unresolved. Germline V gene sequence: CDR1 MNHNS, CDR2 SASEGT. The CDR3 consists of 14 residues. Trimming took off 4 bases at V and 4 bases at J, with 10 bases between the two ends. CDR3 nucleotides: TGTGCCAGCAGTGGGGGAGGAAATAATGAAAAACTGTTTTTT. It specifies CASSGGGNNEKLFF.

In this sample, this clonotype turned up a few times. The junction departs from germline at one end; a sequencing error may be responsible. CDR3 sequence (DNA): TGTGCCAGCAGTTCACCGGGACAGTCCTGCGAGCAGTACTTC. It translates to CASSSPGQSCEQYF. The genes are TRBV28 and TRBJ2-7, with 7 positions matching TRBD1. This CDR3 spans 14 amino acids. Germline V gives CDR1 MDHEN, CDR2 SYDVKM.

The CDR3: CASSSRLSWGSGELFF. For the CDR3, the DNA is TGTGCCAGCAGCTCTCGACTATCCTGGGGGTCCGGGGAGCTGTTTTTT. J is TRBJ2-2 and V is TRBV7-2; D may correspond to TRBD1 or TRBD2 (5 bases each). CDR1 SGHTA and CDR2 FQGNSA come from the germline V gene. The CDR3 is 16 residues long. V was shortened by 4 bases and J by 6 bases, with 18 bases between the two germline ends.

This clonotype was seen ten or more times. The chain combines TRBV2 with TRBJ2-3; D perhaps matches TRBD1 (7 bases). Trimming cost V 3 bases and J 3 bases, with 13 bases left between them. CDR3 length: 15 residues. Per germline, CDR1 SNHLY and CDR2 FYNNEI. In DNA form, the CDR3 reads TGTGCCAGCAGTGAGAGGACAGGACTAACAGATACGCAGTATTTT. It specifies CASSERTGLTDTQYF.

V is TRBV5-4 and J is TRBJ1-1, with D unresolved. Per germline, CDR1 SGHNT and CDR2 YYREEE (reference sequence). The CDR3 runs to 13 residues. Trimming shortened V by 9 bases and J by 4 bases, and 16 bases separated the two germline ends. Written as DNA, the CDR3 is TGTGCCACGCAGGACTGGGCCGGCACTGAAGCTTTCTTT. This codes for CATQDWAGTEAFF.